This T cell receptor (beta chain) was documented in a study of blood T cell repertoires in COVID-19. Whole-study context: The study drew acute and convalescent COVID-19 samples from the United States, Italy and Spain. T cells, B-cell-depleted T cells, or PBMCs supplied cDNA or gDNA.

The germline V gene encodes CDR1 LNHNV and CDR2 YYDKDF (reference sequence). Trimming cost V 4 bases and J 4 bases, with 13 bases left between them. The CDR3 loop spans 14 amino acids. Sequencing was performed with immunoSEQ multiplex PCR; in TCRdb, only in-frame clones are kept and a portion is missing. The sample lists roughly 50,000 clones; 65% to 90% were seen once. The sequence was obtained from a human donor in a cohort sampled during active COVID-19. The chain carries TRBV15 and TRBJ1-2; perhaps TRBD1 as D (5 bases). What was sequenced was peripheral blood. The CDR3 spells CATSTKQGVYGYTF. CDR3 nucleotides: TGTGCCACCAGCACGAAGCAGGGCGTCTATGGCTACACCTTC.